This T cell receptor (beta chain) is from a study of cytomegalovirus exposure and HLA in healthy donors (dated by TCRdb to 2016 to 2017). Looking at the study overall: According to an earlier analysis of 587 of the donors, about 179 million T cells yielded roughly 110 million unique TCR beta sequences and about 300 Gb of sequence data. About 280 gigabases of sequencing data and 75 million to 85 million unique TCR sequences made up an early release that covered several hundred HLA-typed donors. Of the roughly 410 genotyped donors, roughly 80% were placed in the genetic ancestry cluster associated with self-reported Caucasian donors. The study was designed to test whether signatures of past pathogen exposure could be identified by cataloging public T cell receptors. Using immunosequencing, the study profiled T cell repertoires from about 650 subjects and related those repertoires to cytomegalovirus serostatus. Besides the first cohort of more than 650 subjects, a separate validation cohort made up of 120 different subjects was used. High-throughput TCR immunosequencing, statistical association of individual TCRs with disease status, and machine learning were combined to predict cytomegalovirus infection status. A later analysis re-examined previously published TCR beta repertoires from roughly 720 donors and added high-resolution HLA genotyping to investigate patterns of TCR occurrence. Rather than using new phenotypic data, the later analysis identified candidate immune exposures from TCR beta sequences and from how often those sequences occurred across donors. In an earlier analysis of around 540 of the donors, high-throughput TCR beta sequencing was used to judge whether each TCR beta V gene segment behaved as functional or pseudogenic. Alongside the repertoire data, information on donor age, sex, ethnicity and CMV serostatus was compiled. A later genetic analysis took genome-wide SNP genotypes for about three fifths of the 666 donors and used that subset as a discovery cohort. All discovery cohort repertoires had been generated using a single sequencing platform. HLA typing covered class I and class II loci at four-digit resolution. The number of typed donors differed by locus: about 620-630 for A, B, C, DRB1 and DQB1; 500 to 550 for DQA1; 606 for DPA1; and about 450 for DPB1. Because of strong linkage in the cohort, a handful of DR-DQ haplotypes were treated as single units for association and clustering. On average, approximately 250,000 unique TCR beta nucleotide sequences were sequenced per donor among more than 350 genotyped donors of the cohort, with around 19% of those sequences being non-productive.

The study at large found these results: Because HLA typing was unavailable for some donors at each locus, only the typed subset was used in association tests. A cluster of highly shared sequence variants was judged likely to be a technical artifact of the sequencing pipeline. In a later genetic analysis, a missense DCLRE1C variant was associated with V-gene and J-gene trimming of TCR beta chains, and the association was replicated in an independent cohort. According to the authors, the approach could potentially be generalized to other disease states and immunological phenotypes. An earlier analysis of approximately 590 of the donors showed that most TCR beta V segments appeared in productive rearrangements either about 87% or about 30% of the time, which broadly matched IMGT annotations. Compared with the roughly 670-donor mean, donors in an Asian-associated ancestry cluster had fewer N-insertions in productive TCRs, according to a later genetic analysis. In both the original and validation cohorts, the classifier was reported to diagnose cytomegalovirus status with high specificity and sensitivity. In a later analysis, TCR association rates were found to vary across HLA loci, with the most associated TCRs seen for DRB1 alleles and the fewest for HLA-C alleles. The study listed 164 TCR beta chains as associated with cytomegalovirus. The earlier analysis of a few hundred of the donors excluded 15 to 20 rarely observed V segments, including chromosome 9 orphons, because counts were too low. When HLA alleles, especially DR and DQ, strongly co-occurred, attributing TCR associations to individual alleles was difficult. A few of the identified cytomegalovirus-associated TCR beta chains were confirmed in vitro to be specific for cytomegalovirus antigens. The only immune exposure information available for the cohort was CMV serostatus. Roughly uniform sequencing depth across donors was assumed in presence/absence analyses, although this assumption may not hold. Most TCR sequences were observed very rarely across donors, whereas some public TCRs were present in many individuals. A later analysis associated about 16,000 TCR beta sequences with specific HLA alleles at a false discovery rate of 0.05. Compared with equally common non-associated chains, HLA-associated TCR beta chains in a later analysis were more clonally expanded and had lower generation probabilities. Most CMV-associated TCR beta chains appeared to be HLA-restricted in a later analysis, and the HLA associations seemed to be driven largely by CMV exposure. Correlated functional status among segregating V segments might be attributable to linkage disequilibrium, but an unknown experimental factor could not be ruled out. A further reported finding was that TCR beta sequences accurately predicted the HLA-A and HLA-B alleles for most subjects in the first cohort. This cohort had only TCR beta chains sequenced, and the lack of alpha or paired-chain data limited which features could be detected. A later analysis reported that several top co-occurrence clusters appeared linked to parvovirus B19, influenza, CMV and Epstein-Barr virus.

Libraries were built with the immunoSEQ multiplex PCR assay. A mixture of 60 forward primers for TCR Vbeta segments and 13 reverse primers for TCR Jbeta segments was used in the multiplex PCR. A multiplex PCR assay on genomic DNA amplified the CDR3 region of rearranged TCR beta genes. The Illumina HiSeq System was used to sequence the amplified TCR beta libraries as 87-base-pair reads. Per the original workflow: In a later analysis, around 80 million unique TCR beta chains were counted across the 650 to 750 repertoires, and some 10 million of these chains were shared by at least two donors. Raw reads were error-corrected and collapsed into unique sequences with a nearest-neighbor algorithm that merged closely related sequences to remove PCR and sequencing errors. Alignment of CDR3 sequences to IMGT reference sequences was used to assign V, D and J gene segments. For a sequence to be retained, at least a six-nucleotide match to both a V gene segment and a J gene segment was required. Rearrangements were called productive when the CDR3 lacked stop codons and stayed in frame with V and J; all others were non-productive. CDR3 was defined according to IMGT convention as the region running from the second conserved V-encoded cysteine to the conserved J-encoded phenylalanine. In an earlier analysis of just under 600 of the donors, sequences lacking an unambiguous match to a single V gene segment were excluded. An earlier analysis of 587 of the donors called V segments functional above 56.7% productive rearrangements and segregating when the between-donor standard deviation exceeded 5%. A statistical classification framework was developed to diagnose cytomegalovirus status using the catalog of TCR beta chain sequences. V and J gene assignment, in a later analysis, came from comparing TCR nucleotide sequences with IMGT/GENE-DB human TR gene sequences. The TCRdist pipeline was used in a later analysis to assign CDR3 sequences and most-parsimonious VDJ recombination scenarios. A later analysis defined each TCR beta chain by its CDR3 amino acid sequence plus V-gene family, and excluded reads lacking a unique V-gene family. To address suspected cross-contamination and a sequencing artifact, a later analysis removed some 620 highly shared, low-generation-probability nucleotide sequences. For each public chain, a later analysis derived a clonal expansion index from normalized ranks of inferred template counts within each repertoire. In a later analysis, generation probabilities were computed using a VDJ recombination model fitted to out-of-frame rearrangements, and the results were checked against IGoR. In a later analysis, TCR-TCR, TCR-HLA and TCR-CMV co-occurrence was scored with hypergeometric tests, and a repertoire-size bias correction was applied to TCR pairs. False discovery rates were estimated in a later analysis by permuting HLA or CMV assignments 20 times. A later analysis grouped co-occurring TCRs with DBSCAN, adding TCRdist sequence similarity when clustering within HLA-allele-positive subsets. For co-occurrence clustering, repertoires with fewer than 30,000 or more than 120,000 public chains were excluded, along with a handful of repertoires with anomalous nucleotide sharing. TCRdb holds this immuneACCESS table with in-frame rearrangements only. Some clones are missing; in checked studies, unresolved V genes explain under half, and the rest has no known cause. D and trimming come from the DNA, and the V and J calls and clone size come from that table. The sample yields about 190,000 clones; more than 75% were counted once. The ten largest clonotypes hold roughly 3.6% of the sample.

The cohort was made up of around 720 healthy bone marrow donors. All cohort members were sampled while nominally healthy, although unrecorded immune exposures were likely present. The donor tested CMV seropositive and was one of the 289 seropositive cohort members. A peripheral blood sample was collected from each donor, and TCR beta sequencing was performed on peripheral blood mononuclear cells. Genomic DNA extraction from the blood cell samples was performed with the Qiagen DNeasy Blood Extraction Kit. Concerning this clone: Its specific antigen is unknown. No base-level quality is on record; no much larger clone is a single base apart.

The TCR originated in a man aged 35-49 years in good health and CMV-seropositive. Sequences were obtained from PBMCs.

The DNA is TGTGCCAGCAGCCCAGCGGGACAGGGGGCGTCCAATGAGCAGTTCTTC. This encodes CASSPAGQGASNEQFF. Recombination linked TRBV7-2 to TRBJ2-1; 12 bases in between match TRBD1. CDR1 and CDR2, looked up from the germline V gene, are SGHTA and FQGNSA. Ends trimmed: V by 5 bases, J by 6 bases; bases unmatched to a gene: 8. Inclusive of the bounding cysteine and phenylalanine, the CDR3 is 16 residues long. Here the CDR3 DNA is all that survives: 48 bases in frame from base 1.